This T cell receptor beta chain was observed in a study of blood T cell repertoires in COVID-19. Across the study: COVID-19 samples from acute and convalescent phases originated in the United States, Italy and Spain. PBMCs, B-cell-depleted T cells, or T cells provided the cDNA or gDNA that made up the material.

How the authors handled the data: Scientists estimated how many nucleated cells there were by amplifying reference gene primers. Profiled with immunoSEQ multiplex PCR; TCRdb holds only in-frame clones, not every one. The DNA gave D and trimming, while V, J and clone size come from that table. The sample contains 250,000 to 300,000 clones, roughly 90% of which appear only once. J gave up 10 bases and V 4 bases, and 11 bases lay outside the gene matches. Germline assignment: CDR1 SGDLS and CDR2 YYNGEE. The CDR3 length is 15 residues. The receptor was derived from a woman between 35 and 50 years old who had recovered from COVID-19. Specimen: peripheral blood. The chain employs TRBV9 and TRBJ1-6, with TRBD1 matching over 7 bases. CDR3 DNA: TGTGCCAGCAGCCCAAGTACAGGGGCGGTCTCACCCCTCCACTTT. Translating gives CASSPSTGAVSPLHF.